This T cell receptor (beta chain) was found in a study of T cell responses to AZD1222 COVID-19 vaccine. Study in general: The study pooled second doses at about 4 or about 12 weeks. Whole-study findings and limits: Close to half of all spike-specific TCRs reportedly target regions of the variants that are unmutated. With dominance at 160-218 and 743-854, vaccine-associated CD4 TCRs spanned spike. White British people made up most donors, females outnumbered males, and clonal diversity was possibly underestimated.

The CDR3 loop spans 12 amino acids. The V end lost 6 bases, the J end lost 0 bases, and 5 bases lay between the germline ends. In germline, CDR1 is SQVTM, CDR2 ANQGSEA. A note on this clone: Its matching antigen is unknown.

Data came from immunoSEQ multiplex PCR; TCRdb stores just in-frame clones and leaves some out. The repertoire holds 100,000 to 120,000 clones, with about 88% as singletons. This chain joins TRBV29-1 and TRBJ2-2; D gene uncertain. The origin of this receptor is an adult in good health. The specimen comprised peripheral blood, sampled on day 0 of AZD1222 vaccination. The CDR3 reads CSVTPNTGELFF. The DNA for the CDR3 is TGCAGCGTGACCCCGAACACCGGGGAGCTGTTTTTT.